A selection of T cell receptor beta chains follows, all from one sample in a study of shared clonotypes between healthy human individuals. Generated by immunoSEQ multiplex PCR, the TCRdb table keeps only in-frame clones and is missing some. Of approximately 2.5 million clones detected, around 90% appear once; the ten largest clones hold over 0.12%. Sequencing was carried out using naive CD4+ T cells sorted from blood. The receptors originated from a young man in good health. The CDR3 runs from the conserved cysteine through the conserved F or W. D genes are given only for firm matches. The size of a clone is reported for some rows only, either as once, few or many, or as a class for expanded clones.

CDR3 length,D gene,V gene,J gene,clone size,CDR3 protein,CDR3 DNA
14,NA,TRBV19,TRBJ1-2,NA,CASSEDLANYGYTF,TGTGCCAGTAGCGAGGACTTAGCTAACTATGGCTACACCTTC
15,NA,TRBV9,TRBJ1-3,few,CASSVDVGSRNTIYF,TGTGCCAGCAGCGTAGACGTAGGGTCCCGAAACACCATATATTTT
15,TRBD1,TRBV5-1,TRBJ1-2,NA,CASSSDRERSDGYTF,TGCGCCAGCAGCTCGGACAGGGAACGTAGTGATGGCTACACCTTC
13,NA,TRBV5-1,TRBJ1-4,few,CASSRDWGEKLFF,TGCGCCAGCAGCCGAGACTGGGGTGAAAAACTGTTTTTT
20,TRBD2,TRBV9,TRBJ2-3,NA,CASSVDIPTGTSGPTDTQYF,TGTGCCAGCAGCGTAGATATCCCGACCGGGACTAGCGGACCCACAGATACGCAGTATTTT
14,NA,TRBV6-5,TRBJ2-3,NA,CASSYSSGPDTQYF,TGTGCCAGCAGTTACTCTAGCGGCCCAGATACGCAGTATTTT
12,NA,TRBV30,TRBJ1-5,NA,CAWSGSGQPQHF,TGTGCCTGGAGCGGGAGTGGGCAGCCCCAGCATTTT
14,TRBD2,TRBV5-5,TRBJ2-3,NA,CASSADGLAVTQYF,TGTGCCAGCAGCGCGGACGGACTAGCGGTTACGCAGTATTTT
13,TRBD1,TRBV2,TRBJ2-7,NA,CASTPGQPYEQYF,TGTGCCAGCACCCCGGGACAGCCCTACGAGCAGTACTTC
13,NA,TRBV10-3,TRBJ2-5,NA,CAISDSTRETQYF,TGTGCCATCAGTGATAGTACTCGGGAGACCCAGTACTTC
16,NA,TRBV4-1,TRBJ1-6,NA,CASSQEGGGEGSPLHF,TGCGCCAGCAGCCAAGAGGGCGGGGGCGAAGGTTCACCCCTCCACTTT
15,NA,TRBV6-1,TRBJ1-5,once,CASRWEGQSNQPQHF,TGTGCCAGCCGTTGGGAGGGGCAGAGCAATCAGCCCCAGCATTTT
13,NA,TRBV15,TRBJ1-4,NA,CATRRGDREKLFF,TGTGCCACCAGGCGGGGCGATCGGGAAAAACTGTTTTTT
16,TRBD1,TRBV7-2,TRBJ2-1,NA,CASSTQPGQGGNEQFF,TGTGCCAGCAGCACCCAACCGGGACAGGGAGGCAATGAGCAGTTCTTC
15,TRBD2,TRBV4-3,TRBJ2-7,NA,CASSQEGGSSYEQYF,TGCGCCAGCAGCCAAGAGGGAGGGAGCTCCTACGAGCAGTACTTC
16,NA,TRBV7-2,TRBJ2-7,NA,CASSPTGTVSTYEQYF,TGTGCCAGCAGCCCCACCGGTACGGTTTCGACCTACGAGCAGTACTTC
14,TRBD1,TRBV5-4,TRBJ1-1,few,CASSLDRGRGEAFF,TGTGCCAGCAGCTTGGACAGGGGGCGGGGTGAAGCTTTCTTT
16,NA,TRBV19,TRBJ1-5,NA,CASSTLQGGEGQPQHF,TGTGCCAGTAGTACATTACAGGGAGGAGAAGGCCAGCCCCAGCATTTT
16,TRBD1,TRBV19,TRBJ2-7,NA,CASSRTPGTGENEQYF,TGTGCCAGTAGTAGGACTCCCGGGACAGGGGAGAACGAGCAGTACTTC
14,TRBD2,TRBV4-2,TRBJ2-7,NA,CASSLTGLAEEQYF,TGTGCCAGCAGCTTGACAGGACTAGCGGAGGAGCAGTACTTC
14,TRBD2,TRBV14,TRBJ2-3,NA,CASNEAGGSDTQYF,TGTGCCAGCAATGAAGCGGGAGGATCAGATACGCAGTATTTT
14,NA,TRBV30,TRBJ1-3,once,CAWSLGGSGNTIYF,TGTGCCTGGTCCTTAGGGGGCTCTGGAAACACCATATATTTT
16,TRBD1,TRBV5-4,TRBJ1-4,NA,CASSIRTGSTNEKLFF,TGTGCCAGCAGCATAAGGACAGGCTCGACTAATGAAAAACTGTTTTTT
15,NA,TRBV7-2,TRBJ2-3,NA,CASSLQGAGTDTQYF,TGTGCCAGCAGCTTACAAGGGGCAGGAACAGATACGCAGTATTTT
12,NA,TRBV7-9,TRBJ2-3,once,CASSLVPDTQYF,TGTGCCAGCAGCTTAGTTCCCGATACGCAGTATTTT
15,TRBD2,TRBV5-1,TRBJ2-7,NA,CASSLTGGLTNEQYF,TGCGCCAGCAGCTTGACGGGGGGTCTAACGAACGAGCAGTACTTC
14,NA,TRBV6-6,TRBJ2-1,NA,CASTEMGSYNEQFF,TGTGCCAGCACGGAGATGGGATCCTACAATGAGCAGTTCTTC
15,TRBD2,TRBV5-1,TRBJ2-3,once,CASLLAGASTDTQYF,TGCGCCAGCCTCCTAGCGGGGGCTAGCACAGATACGCAGTATTTT
12,NA,TRBV5-1,TRBJ2-5,NA,CASSSTLETQYF,TGCGCCAGCAGCTCCACATTGGAGACCCAGTACTTC
13,NA,TRBV9,TRBJ2-3,NA,CASSVAVTDTQYF,TGTGCCAGCAGCGTGGCTGTCACAGATACGCAGTATTTT
13,TRBD2,TRBV10-3,TRBJ2-3,NA,CAIGLANTDTQYF,TGTGCCATAGGACTAGCGAACACAGATACGCAGTATTTT
14,NA,TRBV2,TRBJ1-2,NA,CASSGPGANYGYTF,TGTGCCAGCAGTGGGCCAGGGGCTAACTATGGCTACACCTTC
16,NA,TRBV10-3,TRBJ2-6,NA,CATGAGGNSGANVLTF,TGTGCCACGGGGGCAGGGGGTAACTCTGGGGCCAACGTCCTGACTTTC
13,TRBD2,TRBV7-9,TRBJ2-1,NA,CASRTGGLDEQFF,TGTGCCAGCAGGACGGGGGGGCTTGATGAGCAGTTCTTC
16,TRBD1,TRBV5-1,TRBJ1-1,NA,CASSFTGGASNTEAFF,TGCGCCAGCAGCTTCACAGGGGGAGCTTCGAACACTGAAGCTTTCTTT
15,NA,TRBV5-1,TRBJ2-7,NA,CASSLAGRGHDEQYF,TGCGCCAGCAGCTTGGCGGGCAGGGGTCACGACGAGCAGTACTTC
11,NA,TRBV20-1,TRBJ1-2,few,CSTDSLYGYTF,TGCAGCACGGACAGCCTGTATGGCTACACCTTC
13,NA,TRBV6-4,TRBJ1-1,NA,CASSEARGTEAFF,TGTGCCAGCAGTGAAGCCAGGGGAACTGAAGCTTTCTTT
15,TRBD1,TRBV2,TRBJ2-5,NA,CASRRDRSYQETQYF,TGTGCCAGCCGGAGGGACAGGTCGTACCAAGAGACCCAGTACTTC
14,NA,TRBV7-9,TRBJ2-7,NA,CASSRAGSSYEQYF,TGTGCCAGCAGCCGCGCGGGGTCCTCCTACGAGCAGTACTTC
16,NA,TRBV7-9,TRBJ1-1,NA,CASSLGSGTPGTEAFF,TGTGCCAGCAGCTTAGGAAGCGGTACCCCGGGGACTGAAGCTTTCTTT
15,NA,TRBV21-1,TRBJ2-7,NA,CASSKDAWAEREQYF,TGTGCCAGCAGCAAAGATGCCTGGGCTGAGCGGGAGCAGTACTTC
15,TRBD1,TRBV2,TRBJ1-1,NA,CASLRDRVMNTEAFF,TGTGCCAGCCTCCGGGACAGGGTAATGAACACTGAAGCTTTCTTT
12,NA,TRBV18,TRBJ1-1,NA,CASSPFSGEAFF,TGTGCCAGCTCACCCTTCTCGGGCGAAGCTTTCTTT
14,NA,TRBV4-1,TRBJ1-4,NA,CASSPPLSPEKLFF,TGCGCCAGCAGCCCGCCGTTGTCACCTGAAAAACTGTTTTTT
16,TRBD1,TRBV10-3,TRBJ1-3,NA,CAITKGAGGNGNTIYF,TGTGCCATCACTAAAGGGGCAGGGGGGAACGGAAACACCATATATTTT
13,NA,TRBV29-1,TRBJ1-5,NA,CSVVCDSNQPQHF,TGCAGCGTTGTCTGTGATAGCAATCAGCCCCAGCATTTT
10,NA,TRBV20-1,TRBJ1-1,NA,CSAQWPEAFF,TGCAGTGCTCAGTGGCCCGAAGCTTTCTTT